This TCR beta chain is from a study of response to subunit inactivated influenza vaccine. The V gene's germline CDR1 is MNHEY and CDR2 SMNVEV (reference sequence). J gave up 5 bases and V 3 bases, and 4 bases lay outside the gene matches. This CDR3 is 14 amino acids long. This clonotype has just a few counts. TCRdb analysed the RT-PCR reads with MiXCR anew, one entry per CDR3 protein. The table lists roughly 760,000 distinct CDR3 sequences, around 20% of them singletons. The source was PBMCs from blood, collected roughly 5 days after vaccination. The genes are TRBV27 and TRBJ2-1; 7 bases are a match to TRBD1. The receptor was derived from a man aged 45-65 years who received an inactivated influenza vaccine. CDR3 DNA sequence: TGTGCCAGCAGTTTTGGGGACAGAGACAATGAGCAGTTCTTC. Encoded protein: CASSFGDRDNEQFF.